Reported below is one TCR beta chain. Repertoires were generated with immunoSEQ multiplex PCR, while TCRdb's copy carries only in-frame clones and drops some. The data show around 83,000 clones, around 57% seen once. The sample belongs to a study of shared clonotypes between healthy human individuals. The ends lost 2 bases at V and 4 bases at J; junction bases unmatched: 4. The CDR3 spans 15 residues. From germline, CDR1 is MRHNA and CDR2 SNTAGT. The genes are TRBV6-4 and TRBJ2-3; 9 nucleotides line up with TRBD2. This TCR derives from a man aged 25 to 45 in good health. Material: memory CD8+ T cells sorted from blood. Subset of the sample: CD45RO+ cells pooled with CCR7-negative TemRA cells. The CDR3 nucleotides read TGTGCCAGCAGTGACGGTAGCGGGAGCGCAGATACGCAGTATTTT. The encoded protein is CASSDGSGSADTQYF.